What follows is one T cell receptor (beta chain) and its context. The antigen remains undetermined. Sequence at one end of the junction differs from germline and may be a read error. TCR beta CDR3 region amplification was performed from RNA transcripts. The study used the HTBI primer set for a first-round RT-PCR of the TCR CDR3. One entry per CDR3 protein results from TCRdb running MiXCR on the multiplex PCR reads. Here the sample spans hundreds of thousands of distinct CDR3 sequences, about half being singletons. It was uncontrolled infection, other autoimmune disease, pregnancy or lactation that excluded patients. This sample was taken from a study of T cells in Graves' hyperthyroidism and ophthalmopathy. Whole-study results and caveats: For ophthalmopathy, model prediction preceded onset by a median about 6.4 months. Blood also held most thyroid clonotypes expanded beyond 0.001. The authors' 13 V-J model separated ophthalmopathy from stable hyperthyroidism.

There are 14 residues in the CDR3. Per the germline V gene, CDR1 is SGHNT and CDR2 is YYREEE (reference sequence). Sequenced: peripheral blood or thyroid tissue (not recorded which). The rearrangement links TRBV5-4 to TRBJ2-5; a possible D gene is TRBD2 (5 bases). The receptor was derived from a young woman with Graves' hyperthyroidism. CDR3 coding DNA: TGCGCCAGCAGCCGAGGGAGCTACCAAGAGACCCAGTACTTC. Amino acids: CASSRGSYQETQYF.